This T cell receptor beta chain was recovered during a study of T-cell reconstitution after alpha-beta-depleted transplantation in children. The germline CDR1 and CDR2 sequences are SGHKS and YYEKEE (reference sequence). This CDR3 spans 14 amino acids. The ends were cut back, 0 bases at V and 0 bases at J, with 4 bases in the middle. This clonotype showed up just a few times. Library preparation (for TCRbeta) was performed with unique molecular identifiers. From the PCR reads, TCRdb called clonotypes with MiXCR, one entry per CDR3 protein. The data contain about 690,000 distinct CDR3 sequences, 16% of them seen just once; the ten biggest clones take up approximately 1%.

This specimen was PBMCs from the stem cell graft donor, taken from the stem cell graft. This chain connects TRBV5-5 to TRBJ1-5; D gene unclear. This TCR was recovered from a human donor who donated a stem cell graft to a child with acute myeloid leukemia. CDR3 nucleotides: TGTGCCAGCAGCTTGGTATATAGCAATCAGCCCCAGCATTTT. Translating gives CASSLVYSNQPQHF.